What follows are 10 T cell receptor beta chains derived from one specimen sequenced in a study of cytomegalovirus exposure and HLA in healthy donors. Sequencing used immunoSEQ multiplex PCR; TCRdb keeps in-frame clones, though not all of them. The sample contains approximately 140,000 clones, roughly 86% of which appear only once. The sequenced material came from PBMCs. Receptor source: a man aged 18 to 30 in good health and CMV-seropositive.

The chain couples TRBV27 to TRBJ2-7; D perhaps matches TRBD1 (6 bases). The V and J ends lost 6 bases and 4 bases respectively, with 19 bases between them. The CDR3 is 15 residues long. Germline V lookup: CDR1 MNHEY, CDR2 SMNVEV (reference sequence). As DNA, the CDR3 is TGTGCCAGCAGGCCCCGCTTGGACAGCTCTTACGAGCAGTACTTC. Protein sequence: CASRPRLDSSYEQYF.

The table lists this clone with a count of one. The J gene is TRBJ2-5, the V gene TRBV6-1; possibly TRBD1 for D (6 bases). Germline V CDR1 and CDR2: MNHNS, SASEGT. V was clipped by 1 base and J by 7 bases, with 16 bases between them. This CDR3 has 15 amino acids. This CDR3 reads CASSEGRGGVGTQYF. Here the CDR3 DNA reads TGTGCCAGCAGTGAAGGTAGAGGGGGAGTCGGGACCCAGTACTTC.

This clone was recorded only once. J is TRBJ2-7 and V is TRBV19; tentative D call: TRBD2 (5 bases). Trimming left V 0 bases short and J 0 bases short, with 6 bases between. Germline CDR1 is LNHDA and CDR2 is SQIVND (reference sequence). The CDR3 consists of 14 residues. The CDR3 nucleotides read TGTGCCAGTAGTATAGAAGGGAGCTCCTACGAGCAGTACTTC. It specifies CASSIEGSSYEQYF.

The chain uses TRBV19 and TRBJ1-6; 9 bases are a match to TRBD1. CDR1 and CDR2 (germline): LNHDA, SQIVND (reference sequence). Trimming at V came to 6 bases and at J to 9 bases, leaving 9 bases not matched to a gene. The CDR3 is 15 amino acids. The CDR3, as DNA: TGTGCCAGTAGCCCTTCCGGGACAGGGTCTTCACCCCTCCACTTT. Translating gives CASSPSGTGSSPLHF.

V is TRBV9 and J is TRBJ2-5, with D maybe TRBD2 (6 bases). The CDR3 runs 13 residues. V gave up 1 base and J gave up 4 bases, with 8 bases separating them. Looked up from germline, CDR1 is SGDLS and CDR2 is YYNGEE. In DNA form, the CDR3 reads TGTGCCAGCAGCGTACGGGACTTAGAGACCCAGTACTTC. Its translation: CASSVRDLETQYF.

The CDR3 sequence is CAWSVAGVSEQFF. The CDR3 DNA follows: TGTGCCTGGAGTGTAGCGGGAGTTTCTGAGCAGTTCTTC. The gene calls are TRBV30 and TRBJ2-1; 8 bases are shared with TRBD2. V lost 0 bases to trimming and J lost 9 bases; unmatched junction nucleotides: 4. The CDR3 is 13 residues long. Germline CDR1 is GTSNPN and CDR2 is SVGIG (reference sequence).

The V call is TRBV7-9, the J call TRBJ2-1; the D is unclear. V was cut by 3 bases and J by 8 bases, with 8 bases left in between. Germline CDR1 is SEHNR and CDR2 is FQNEAQ (reference sequence). CDR3 size: 12 residues. For the CDR3, the DNA is TGTGCCAGCAGCTTTTCGGTGGATGAGCAGTTCTTC. It codes for CASSFSVDEQFF.

The chain carries TRBV2 and TRBJ2-1; TRBD2 might be the D (6 bases). In germline, CDR1 is SNHLY, CDR2 FYNNEI. The CDR3 loop spans 14 amino acids. Deletions cut 8 bases from V and 2 bases from J, with 13 bases between. CDR3 bases: TGTGCCAGCTCTGAGGGGAGGCCCTACAATGAGCAGTTCTTC. This gives the protein CASSEGRPYNEQFF.

V and J are TRBV11-3 and TRBJ2-7; 9 bases fit TRBD2. J gave up 3 bases and V 2 bases, and 5 bases lay outside the gene matches. The germline CDR1 and CDR2 sequences are SGHNT and YENEEA. The CDR3 runs to 15 residues. CDR3 amino acids: CASSLWNSGSYEQYF. For the CDR3, the DNA is TGTGCCAGCAGCTTATGGAATAGCGGGAGCTACGAGCAGTACTTC.

The rearrangement links TRBV5-5 to TRBJ1-1; weak D call: TRBD1 (6 bases). V lost 5 bases to trimming and J lost 1 base, with 9 bases between them. The CDR3 has 13 residues. Germline CDR1 is SGHKS and CDR2 is YYEKEE (reference sequence). The CDR3 DNA reads as TGTGCCAGCAGGCTGACAGGGAACACTGAAGCTTTCTTT. This gives the protein CASRLTGNTEAFF.